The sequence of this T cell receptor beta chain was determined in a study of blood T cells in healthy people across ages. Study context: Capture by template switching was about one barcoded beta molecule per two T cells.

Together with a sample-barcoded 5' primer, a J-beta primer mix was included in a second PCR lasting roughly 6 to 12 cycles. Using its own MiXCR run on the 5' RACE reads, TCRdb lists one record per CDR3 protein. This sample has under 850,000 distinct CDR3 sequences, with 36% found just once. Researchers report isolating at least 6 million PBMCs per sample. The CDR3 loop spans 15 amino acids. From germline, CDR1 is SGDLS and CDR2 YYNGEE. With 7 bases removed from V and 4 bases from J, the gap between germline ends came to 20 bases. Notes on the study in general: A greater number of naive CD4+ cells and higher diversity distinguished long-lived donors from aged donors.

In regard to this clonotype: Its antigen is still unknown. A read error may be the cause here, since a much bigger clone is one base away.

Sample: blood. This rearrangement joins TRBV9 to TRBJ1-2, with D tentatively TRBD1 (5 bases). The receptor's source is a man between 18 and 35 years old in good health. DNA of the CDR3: TGTGCCAGCGGCGAAGGGCAGGGACGTACCTATGGCTACACCTTC. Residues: CASGEGQGRTYGYTF.